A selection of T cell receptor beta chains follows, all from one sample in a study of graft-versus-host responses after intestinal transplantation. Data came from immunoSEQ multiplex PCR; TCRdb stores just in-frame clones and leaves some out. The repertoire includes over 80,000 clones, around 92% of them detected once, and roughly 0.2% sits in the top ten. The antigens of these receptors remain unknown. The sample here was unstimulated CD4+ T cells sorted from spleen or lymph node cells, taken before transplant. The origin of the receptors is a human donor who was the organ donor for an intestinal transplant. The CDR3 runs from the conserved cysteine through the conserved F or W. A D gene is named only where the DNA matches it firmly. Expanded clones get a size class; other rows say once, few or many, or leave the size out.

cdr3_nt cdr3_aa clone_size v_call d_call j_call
TGCGCCAGCAGCGGGGTTGGGACAGGGAAGGCCTACGAGCAGTACTTC CASSGVGTGKAYEQYF NA TRBV10-2 TRBD1 TRBJ2-7
TGTGCCAGCTCTCCAACAGGGGAGGTCTACGAGCAGTACTTC CASSPTGEVYEQYF NA TRBV18 NA TRBJ2-7
TGTGCCAGCAGCCGATATGGACTAGCGGGAGCGGGGGATGAGCAGTTCTTC CASSRYGLAGAGDEQFF NA TRBV7-3 TRBD2 TRBJ2-1
TGTGCCTGTACAGGGGGCTCCGGGTCAACTAATGAAAAACTGTTTTTT CACTGGSGSTNEKLFF NA TRBV30 TRBD1 TRBJ1-4
TGTGCCAGCTCCAACCCTGGGACAGGGAATTACGAGCAGTACTTC CASSNPGTGNYEQYF NA TRBV18 TRBD1 TRBJ2-7
TGCGCCAGCAGCCAAGAGGCCAGGGGTTACGAGCAGTACTTC CASSQEARGYEQYF NA TRBV4-3 NA TRBJ2-7
TGCGCCAGCAGCACCCGGGACAGGGGCGGCGAGCAGTACTTC CASSTRDRGGEQYF NA TRBV5-1 TRBD1 TRBJ2-7
TGTGCCAGCAGCTTACTAGCGGAGACCCAGTACTTC CASSLLAETQYF NA TRBV7-9 NA TRBJ2-5
TGTGCCAGCAGGGGAGGCGGACCTGGGTACAATGAGCAGTTCTTC CASRGGGPGYNEQFF NA TRBV2 NA TRBJ2-1
TGTGCCAGCAGTTCGGACCGGACTGGGACTGAAGCTTTCTTT CASSSDRTGTEAFF once TRBV27 NA TRBJ1-1
TGTGCCAGCAGCTTGGGCCGGCTATACGAGCAGTACTTC CASSLGRLYEQYF NA TRBV7-2 NA TRBJ2-7
TGTGCCAGCAGCGTGGGAGGGCTAGCGGGGGATACGCAGTATTTT CASSVGGLAGDTQYF NA TRBV9 TRBD2 TRBJ2-3
TGTGCCAGCAGGGCGGGAGGGCCGAGGACTGAAGCTTTCTTT CASRAGGPRTEAFF once TRBV7-2 NA TRBJ1-1
TGCGCCAGCAGCGACGACAGGGCCAACACTGAAGCTTTCTTT CASSDDRANTEAFF NA TRBV5-1 TRBD1 TRBJ1-1
TGTGCCAGCAGCTTAGTATTTCGGGGGGCGCAGTCCTATAATTCACCCCTCCACTTT CASSLVFRGAQSYNSPLHF NA TRBV7-2 NA TRBJ1-6
TGTGCCAGCATCCCCACAGGGCGGGGGGACCCAGATACGCAGTATTTT CASIPTGRGDPDTQYF NA TRBV7-8 TRBD2 TRBJ2-3
TGCAGCGTTGAAAAGGGGGAGACCCAGTACTTC CSVEKGETQYF NA TRBV29-1 NA TRBJ2-5
TGTGCCAGTCGGGGGGAGGGAAATAGCAATCAGCCCCAGCATTTT CASRGEGNSNQPQHF NA TRBV6-1 NA TRBJ1-5
TGTGCCAGCAGTTTCGTCAGGGGGAGCTCTGGGGCCAACGTCCTGACTTTC CASSFVRGSSGANVLTF NA TRBV27 TRBD1 TRBJ2-6
TGTGCCAGCAGTTTAGGAGGAAAGAACACTGAAGCTTTCTTT CASSLGGKNTEAFF NA TRBV28 NA TRBJ1-1
TGTGCCAGCAGCTTTGGACTAGCTCGCACAGATACGCAGTATTTT CASSFGLARTDTQYF NA TRBV7-9 TRBD2 TRBJ2-3
TGTGCTAGTGGTTTGGTAGACTACACCGGGGAGCTGTTTTTT CASGLVDYTGELFF NA TRBV12-5 NA TRBJ2-2
TGTGCCTCCCGGGGGGGGCCTTCACCCCTCCACTTT CASRGGPSPLHF NA TRBV30 NA TRBJ1-6
TGTGCCAGCAGCCCTAACTTGGATACGCAGTATTTT CASSPNLDTQYF NA TRBV4-2 NA TRBJ2-3
TGTGCCAGCAGCTTAGGGGCAGGCAACTATGGCTACACCTTC CASSLGAGNYGYTF NA TRBV7-9 NA TRBJ1-2
TGTGCCACCAGCAGTCCTAGTGGCCGGGACAGGGGTGAAAAACTGTTTTTT CATSSPSGRDRGEKLFF NA TRBV15 TRBD1 TRBJ1-4
TGCGCCAGCAGAGCCGGGACAGGGTTAACCTACGAGCAGTACTTC CASRAGTGLTYEQYF NA TRBV10-2 TRBD1 TRBJ2-7
TGCGCCAGCAGCCTCGGGACAGGGGGCATTCGAAACTATGGCTACACCTTC CASSLGTGGIRNYGYTF NA TRBV4-1 TRBD1 TRBJ1-2